The 19 T cell receptor beta chains given below trace back to one sample, sequenced in a study of blood T cell repertoires in COVID-19. Using immunoSEQ multiplex PCR, the repertoire was profiled, and TCRdb retains in-frame clones only, with some absent. The sample consists of fewer than 250,000 clones, around 82% of them appearing once. Sequenced input: peripheral blood. The receptor set was obtained from a man over 45 with active or convalescent COVID-19.

The V gene is TRBV9, the J gene TRBJ2-7, with 8 bases identical to TRBD1. Germline V gene sequence: CDR1 SGDLS, CDR2 YYNGEE. V lost 4 bases and J lost 3; bases outside the gene matches: 6. This CDR3 comprises 14 residues. CDR3 sequence: CASSFGQGGYEQYF. The CDR3 nucleotides are TGTGCCAGCAGCTTTGGACAGGGCGGCTACGAGCAGTACTTC.

The chain joins TRBV6-2 or TRBV6-3 to TRBJ2-7; 8 bases are a match to TRBD1. CDR3 size: 13 residues. The V segment lost 0 bases and the J segment 8 bases; nucleotides outside the gene matches: 3. The V gene's germline CDR1 is MNHEY and CDR2 SVGEGT. CDR3 DNA sequence: TGTGCCAGCAGTTACTCAGGACAGGGAAAGCAGTACTTC. As protein: CASSYSGQGKQYF.

This rearrangement joins TRBV19 to TRBJ1-2, with 7 bases fitting TRBD1. The V segment lost 4 bases and the J segment 5 bases; nucleotides outside the gene matches: 7. Germline V gene data show CDR1 as LNHDA and CDR2 as SQIVND (reference sequence). The CDR3 consists of 14 residues. The CDR3 DNA sequence: TGTGCCAGTAGTAGGGGGACAGCGGAGTATGGCTACACCTTC. Encoded protein: CASSRGTAEYGYTF.

V and J are TRBV28 and TRBJ2-1; 11 nucleotides agree with TRBD2. V was clipped by 4 bases and J by 7 bases; unmatched bases: 9. The CDR3 has 16 residues. CDR1 is MDHEN and CDR2 is SYDVKM in the germline V gene. In nucleotides, the CDR3 is TGTGCCAGCAGTTCAACGACTAGCGGGATCTGGAATGAGCAGTTCTTC. Protein sequence: CASSSTTSGIWNEQFF.

The rearrangement joins TRBV27 to TRBJ1-5, with TRBD1 as a possible D gene (6 bases). Germline V lookup: CDR1 MNHEY, CDR2 SMNVEV (reference sequence). The CDR3 totals 15 residues. V was clipped by 4 bases and J by 4 bases, with 14 bases between them. Written as DNA, the CDR3 is TGTGCCAGCAGTTCGGCGGGGGGCGGTAATCAGCCCCAGCATTTT. The encoded protein is CASSSAGGGNQPQHF.

The V and J genes are TRBV4-1 and TRBJ2-7; D ambiguous. The CDR3 runs to 15 residues. Trimming pared 1 base from V and 0 bases from J, leaving 10 bases between. Germline assignment: CDR1 MGHRA and CDR2 YSYEKL. The CDR3 DNA sequence: TGCGCCAGCAGCCAAGGTGTCTTTAGCTCCTACGAGCAGTACTTC. Translation: CASSQGVFSSYEQYF.

The genes are TRBV7-9 and TRBJ1-2; D is unresolved. CDR3 length: 13 amino acids. The germline V gene has CDR1 SEHNR and CDR2 FQNEAQ (reference sequence). Trimming stripped 0 bases from V and 3 bases from J, with 5 bases between. As DNA, the CDR3 is TGTGCCAGCAGCTTAGCAACAGACTATGGCTACACCTTC. It specifies CASSLATDYGYTF.

The J gene is TRBJ1-2, the V gene TRBV5-6; 11 nucleotides align to TRBD1. The V and J ends lost 4 bases and 5 bases, in that order; junction bases with no gene match: 4. CDR1 SGHDT and CDR2 YYEEEE come from the germline V gene. This CDR3 comprises 14 residues. The CDR3 DNA reads as TGTGCCAGCAGCGCGGACAGGGGGCTGTATGGCTACACCTTC. Translated, it gives CASSADRGLYGYTF.

In DNA, the CDR3 is TGCGCCAGCAGTGACTCTAATAGCAATCAGCCCCAGCATTTT. As protein: CASSDSNSNQPQHF. This chain uses TRBV10-2 with TRBJ1-5; D unclear. CDR1 WSHSY and CDR2 SAAADI come from the germline V gene. The CDR3 extends over 14 amino acids. V was trimmed by 3 bases and J by 0 bases, leaving 6 bases between them.

As DNA, the CDR3 is TGTGCCAGCAGCCGGACAGGGTGGAACTACGAGCAGTACTTC. It specifies CASSRTGWNYEQYF. The chain uses TRBV5-6 and TRBJ2-7, with 8 bases matching TRBD1. The V gene's germline CDR1 is SGHDT and CDR2 YYEEEE. J lost 3 bases, V lost 4 bases, and 6 bases had no gene match. This CDR3 is 14 amino acids long.

This rearrangement joins TRBV3-1 (or the pseudogene TRBV3-2) to TRBJ1-1; 7 bases align to TRBD1. The trim removed 4 bases at V and 4 bases at J, leaving 9 bases unmatched. Per germline, CDR1 LGHDT and CDR2 YNNKEL (reference sequence). The CDR3 has 15 amino acids. The DNA of the CDR3 is TGTGCCAGCAGCCGCCCGACAGGGCTGGGCACTGAAGCTTTCTTT. Amino acid sequence: CASSRPTGLGTEAFF.

The CDR3 protein is CASSTILNTEAFF. CDR3 nucleotide sequence: TGTGCCAGTAGTACTATCCTGAACACTGAAGCTTTCTTT. The rearrangement links TRBV19 to TRBJ1-1; D gene ambiguous. The CDR3 totals 13 residues. Germline V lookup: CDR1 LNHDA, CDR2 SQIVND (reference sequence). V dropped 4 bases and J dropped 0 bases, with 6 bases sitting between them. The full variable domain, completed using reference TRBV19 and TRBJ1-1, is DGGITQSPKYLFRKEGQNVTLSCEQNLNHDAMYWYRQDPGQGLRLIYYSQIVNDFQKGDIAEGYSVSREKKESFPLTVTSAQKNPTAFYLCASSTILNTEAFFGQGTRLTVV.

The V and J genes are TRBV29-1 and TRBJ2-2, with 10 bases aligning to TRBD1. The V gene end was trimmed by 7 bases and the J gene end by 7 bases; junction bases not matched to a gene: 6. CDR3 length equals 13 residues. Germline-derived CDR1 and CDR2 are SQVTM and ANQGSEA. This CDR3 is CSARTGGIGELFF. DNA for the CDR3: TGCAGCGCCCGGACAGGGGGAATCGGGGAGCTGTTTTTT.

The sample holds one count of this clone. The J gene is TRBJ2-3, the V gene TRBV3-1 (or the pseudogene TRBV3-2); 11 positions match TRBD2. CDR3 length: 16 amino acids. V gave up 2 bases and J gave up 3 bases; unmatched junction bases: 4. Per germline, CDR1 LGHDT and CDR2 YNNKEL (reference sequence). The DNA for the CDR3 is TGTGCCAGCAGCCAATTTAGCGGGGGGGATACAGATACGCAGTATTTT. The encoded protein is CASSQFSGGDTDTQYF.

This chain joins TRBV27 and TRBJ2-1; TRBD2 matches 7 bases. Germline loops: CDR1 MNHEY, CDR2 SMNVEV (reference sequence). The CDR3 covers 17 residues. The V segment lost 5 bases and the J segment 1 base; nucleotides outside the gene matches: 11. CDR3 region: CASSPTVAGVSYNEQFF. DNA for the CDR3: TGTGCCAGCAGTCCAACCGTCGCGGGAGTGTCCTACAATGAGCAGTTCTTC.

J is TRBJ2-3 and V is TRBV6-5, with a weak D call TRBD2 (5 bases). CDR1 MNHEY and CDR2 SVGAGI come from the germline V gene. The CDR3 has 15 residues. Trimming pared 6 bases from V and 1 base from J, leaving 14 bases between. The CDR3 bases are TGTGCCAGCAGCCGCTCGGACTCTCGCACAGATACGCAGTATTTT. Protein: CASSRSDSRTDTQYF.

This clone has only a few counts. J is TRBJ2-7 and V is TRBV9; TRBD1 matches 9 bases. Germline CDR1 reads SGDLS; CDR2 reads YYNGEE. This CDR3 is 14 amino acids long. The ends lost 3 bases at V and 6 bases at J; junction bases unmatched: 7. The CDR3: CASSAWDRVGEQYF. In DNA, the CDR3 is TGTGCCAGCAGCGCGTGGGACAGGGTAGGCGAGCAGTACTTC.

V usage is TRBV5-1 and J usage is TRBJ1-2, with TRBD1 identical over 9 bases. The V and J ends lost 4 bases and 8 bases, in that order; junction bases with no gene match: 9. Germline V gene lookup returns CDR1 SGHRS and CDR2 YFSETQ. The CDR3 is 14 residues long. CDR3 protein: CASSPGTGLHGYTF. CDR3 nucleotide sequence: TGCGCCAGCAGCCCAGGGACAGGGTTACACGGCTACACCTTC.

V is TRBV11-3 and J is TRBJ2-1; D is unclear. Trimming pared 0 bases from V and 4 bases from J, leaving 10 bases between. The CDR3 runs 15 residues. Germline CDR1 and CDR2: SGHNT and YENEEA. CDR3 sequence: CASSLDLRNYNEQFF. CDR3 coding DNA: TGTGCCAGCAGCTTAGATCTCCGTAATTACAATGAGCAGTTCTTC.